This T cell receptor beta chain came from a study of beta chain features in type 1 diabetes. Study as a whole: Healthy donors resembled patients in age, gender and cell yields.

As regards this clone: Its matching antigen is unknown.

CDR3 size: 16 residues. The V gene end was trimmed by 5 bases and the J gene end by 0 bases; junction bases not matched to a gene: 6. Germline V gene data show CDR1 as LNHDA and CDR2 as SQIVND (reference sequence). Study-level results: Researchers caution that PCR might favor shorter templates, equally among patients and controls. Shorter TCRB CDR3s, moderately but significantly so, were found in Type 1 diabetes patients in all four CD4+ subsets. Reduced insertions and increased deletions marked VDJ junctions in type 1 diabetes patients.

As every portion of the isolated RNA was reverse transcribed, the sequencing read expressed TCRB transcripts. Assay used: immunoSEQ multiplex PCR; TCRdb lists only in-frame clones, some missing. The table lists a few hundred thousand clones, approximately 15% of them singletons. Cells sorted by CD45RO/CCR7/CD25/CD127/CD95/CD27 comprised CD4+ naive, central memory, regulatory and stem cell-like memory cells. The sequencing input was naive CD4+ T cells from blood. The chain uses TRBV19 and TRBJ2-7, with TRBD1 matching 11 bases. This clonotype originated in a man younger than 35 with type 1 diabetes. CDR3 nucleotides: TGTGCCAGTAGTCTTTCCGGACAGGGGGCCTCCTACGAGCAGTACTTC. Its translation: CASSLSGQGASYEQYF.